Below, 32 T cell receptor beta chains from the same sample are listed, as sequenced in a study of shared clonotypes between healthy human individuals. Here immunoSEQ multiplex PCR was the method, and the copy in TCRdb shows in-frame clones only, minus some. The sample consists of fewer than 650,000 clones, roughly 79% of them appearing once. What was sequenced was PBMCs. These receptors were taken from a woman aged 40-49 years in good health. Some clones in this sample may be carry-over from other donors' samples.

The rearrangement joins TRBV6-1 to TRBJ2-2, with 9 bases fitting TRBD1. The germline V gene has CDR1 MNHNS and CDR2 SASEGT. V lost 3 bases, J lost 7 bases, and 6 bases stayed unmatched. The CDR3 sequence is 15 residues long. The CDR3 bases are TGTGCCAGCAGTGACCAACAGGGGGCGGGCGGGGAGCTGTTTTTT. Translation: CASSDQQGAGGELFF.

The chain uses TRBV5-3 and TRBJ2-2, with 12 bases lining up with TRBD2. TRBV5-3 is labeled an ORF, and its function is uncertain. The CDR3 covers 15 residues. The V gene end was trimmed by 4 bases and the J gene end by 7 bases; junction bases not matched to a gene: 5. CDR3 in amino acids: CARSPSGRAHGELFF. CDR3 DNA: TGTGCCAGAAGCCCTAGCGGGAGGGCCCACGGGGAGCTGTTTTTT.

In this sample, this clone turned up a few times. The chain joins TRBV2 to TRBJ1-4, with D possibly being TRBD1 (6 bases). Deletions cut 4 bases from V and 6 bases from J, with 12 bases between. Germline loops: CDR1 SNHLY, CDR2 FYNNEI. The CDR3 runs 14 residues. In DNA form, the CDR3 reads TGTGCCAGCAGTGGACAGGTACTTTATGAAAAACTGTTTTTT. Translating it yields CASSGQVLYEKLFF.

A note on this clone: With a much larger clone just one base away, this may be a read error. The conserved final phenylalanine or tryptophan is absent from the CDR3, which likely points to a read error. The chain uses TRBV20-1 and TRBJ1-2; D remains ambiguous. The CDR3 totals 11 residues. Deletions cut 6 bases from V and 3 bases from J, with 8 bases between. Germline CDR1 and CDR2: DFQATT and SNEGSKA (reference sequence). The CDR3 region is CSARKDYGYTL. Written as DNA, the CDR3 is TGCAGTGCCCGGAAGGACTATGGCTACACCCTC.

The V and J genes are TRBV5-1 and TRBJ2-7; tentatively, D is TRBD1 (6 bases). The CDR3 sequence is 17 residues long. The V gene lost 0 bases and the J gene lost 0 bases, with 16 bases spanning the gap. Per germline, CDR1 SGHRS and CDR2 YFSETQ. The CDR3 spells CASSLGGQGLASYEQYF. CDR3 in DNA: TGCGCCAGCAGCTTGGGCGGGCAGGGGTTGGCCTCCTACGAGCAGTACTTC.

On this clone: This sample also contains other DNA sequences that code for the same CDR3. The chain joins TRBV27 to TRBJ2-1; D remains unclear. The germline V gene has CDR1 MNHEY and CDR2 SMNVEV (reference sequence). The CDR3 extends over 13 amino acids. Trimming shortened V by 2 bases and J by 3 bases, and 5 bases separated the two germline ends. CDR3 nucleotides: TGTGCCAGCAGTTTAGGTCGCTACAATGAGCAGTTCTTC. This codes for CASSLGRYNEQFF.

The chain has TRBV29-1 and TRBJ1-4; TRBD1 is a possible D gene (5 bases). The CDR3 has 14 residues. Per germline, CDR1 SQVTM and CDR2 ANQGSEA. Trimming removed 4 bases at V and 4 bases at J, with 13 bases between. The CDR3, as DNA: TGCAGCGTTGTGGGCAGGGACCATAATGAAAAACTGTTTTTT. This gives the protein CSVVGRDHNEKLFF.

Here the CDR3 DNA reads TGTGCCAGCAGCTTTAGCGGGAGTGTCGATGAGCAGTTCTTC. Encoded protein: CASSFSGSVDEQFF. The rearrangement links TRBV7-9 to TRBJ2-1; 9 bases match TRBD2. This CDR3 has 14 residues. Germline V CDR1 and CDR2: SEHNR, FQNEAQ (reference sequence). J gave up 8 bases and V 3 bases, and 5 bases lay outside the gene matches.

In the case of this clone: Other DNA variants within this sample encode the same CDR3. This chain uses TRBV5-1 with TRBJ2-5, with D hard to call. CDR1 is SGHRS and CDR2 is YFSETQ in the germline V gene. Deletions cut 4 bases from V and 0 bases from J, with 4 bases between. CDR3 length: 12 residues. CDR3 residues: CASSGDQETQYF. CDR3 nucleotide sequence: TGCGCCAGCAGCGGAGACCAAGAGACCCAGTACTTC. The whole variable domain, remainder taken from reference TRBV5-1 and TRBJ2-5, is KAGVTQTPRYLIKTRGQQVTLSCSPISGHRSVSWYQQTPGQGLQFLFEYFSETQRNKGNFPGRFSGRQFSNSRSEMNVSTLELGDSALYLCASSGDQETQYFGPGTRLLVL.

The gene calls are TRBV28 and TRBJ2-7; 8 bases map to TRBD2. The CDR3 length is 15 residues. CDR1 MDHEN and CDR2 SYDVKM come from the germline V gene. Germline trimming cut 7 bases from V and 0 bases from J; bases unmatched to any gene: 8. CDR3 bases: TGTGCCAGCACCTTGAAGGGACTAGGCTCCTACGAGCAGTACTTC. This encodes CASTLKGLGSYEQYF.

V usage is TRBV28 and J usage is TRBJ2-7; D is uncertain. V lost 6 bases, J lost 2 bases, and 11 bases lay in between. Per the germline V gene, CDR1 is MDHEN and CDR2 is SYDVKM. The CDR3 runs 13 residues. The CDR3 DNA reads TGTGCCAGCAGGGCAGCGTTTCCCTACGAGCAGTACTTC. Protein: CASRAAFPYEQYF.

CDR3 coding DNA: TGTGCCACCCTCTTGGGGGCTAGCGGGAGCACAGATACGCAGTATTTT. Encoded protein: CATLLGASGSTDTQYF. The chain employs TRBV7-2 and TRBJ2-3; 8 bases map to TRBD2. The germline gives CDR1 SGHTA, CDR2 FQGNSA. The junction had 12 bases not matched to a gene; V was cut back by 10 bases and J by 0 bases. The CDR3 is made up of 16 amino acids.

This clone was seen only a few times. The J gene is TRBJ1-1, the V gene TRBV4-1; weak D call: TRBD1 (5 bases). V lost 1 base and J 4 bases, leaving 13 bases between the germline ends. The CDR3 spans 15 residues. The germline V gene encodes CDR1 MGHRA and CDR2 YSYEKL. The CDR3 protein is CASSQAGGRRTEAFF. DNA of the CDR3: TGCGCCAGCAGCCAAGCGGGGGGACGGCGCACTGAAGCTTTCTTT.

CDR3 in DNA: TGCGCCAGCAGTGAACCTAGCGGGAGCGATGAGCAGTTCTTC. Amino acid sequence: CASSEPSGSDEQFF. This chain uses TRBV10-2 with TRBJ2-1, with 10 bases matching TRBD2. In germline, CDR1 is WSHSY, CDR2 SAAADI. V was pared by 3 bases and J by 8 bases, with 4 bases of the junction left unmatched. This CDR3 is built from 14 residues.

The chain employs TRBV28 and TRBJ2-1, with D possibly TRBD2 on 5 matching bases. The V and J ends lost 6 bases and 3 bases respectively, with 12 bases between them. CDR3 size: 14 residues. Per germline, CDR1 MDHEN and CDR2 SYDVKM. Here the CDR3 reads CASRLVGSYNEQFF. DNA of the CDR3: TGTGCCAGCAGACTAGTGGGGAGCTACAATGAGCAGTTCTTC.

CDR3 sequence (DNA): TGTGCCAGCAGCTTAGATGGAGTAGAGACCCAGTACTTC. This sequence encodes CASSLDGVETQYF. This sequence joins TRBV7-2 and TRBJ2-5, with D unclear. Germline CDR1 reads SGHTA; CDR2 reads FQGNSA. This CDR3 is built from 13 residues. The V and J ends lost 1 base and 4 bases respectively, with 7 bases between them.

This clone was seen repeatedly, ten times or more. The chain links TRBV6-1 to TRBJ1-2, with 11 bases fitting TRBD1. Germline assignment: CDR1 MNHNS and CDR2 SASEGT. V gave up 8 bases and J gave up 4 bases; unmatched junction bases: 0. This CDR3 has 12 amino acids. The chain's CDR3 is CASGTGGYGYTF. In DNA form, the CDR3 reads TGTGCCAGCGGGACAGGGGGCTATGGCTACACCTTC.

V gene TRBV7-3 combines with J gene TRBJ2-6; D may correspond to TRBD1 or TRBD2 (5 bases each). Trimming shortened V by 1 base and J by 2 bases, and 21 bases separated the two germline ends. Germline V lookup: CDR1 SGHTA, CDR2 FQGTGA. The CDR3 has 20 residues. DNA for the CDR3: TGTGCCAGCAGCTTAAGTCCTATGGGACCACCCTCCCCTGGGGCCAACGTCCTGACTTTC. This gives the protein CASSLSPMGPPSPGANVLTF.

About this clone: Other DNA sequences in this sample translate to the same CDR3. The rearrangement links TRBV18 to TRBJ2-1; D gene uncertain. Trimming took off 0 bases at V and 0 bases at J, with 3 bases between the two ends. This CDR3 comprises 14 residues. The germline CDR1 and CDR2 sequences are KGHSH and LQKENI. The CDR3 sequence is CASSPPSSYNEQFF. The CDR3 DNA is TGTGCCAGCTCACCACCCTCCTCCTACAATGAGCAGTTCTTC. The complete variable domain, with remaining parts taken from reference TRBV18 and TRBJ2-1, reads NAGVMQNPRHLVRRRGQEARLRCSPMKGHSHVYWYRQLPEEGLKFMVYLQKENIIDESGMPKERFSAEFPKEGPSILRIQQVVRGDSAAYFCASSPPSSYNEQFFGPGTRLTVL.

The rearrangement joins TRBV7-9 to TRBJ2-5, with TRBD1 matching over 9 bases. Trimming cost V 5 bases and J 5 bases; bases outside gene matches: 6. CDR1 is SEHNR, CDR2 FQNEAQ, per germline (reference sequence). This CDR3 region has 14 residues. The CDR3, as DNA: TGTGCCAGCAGCCCCCGGACAGGGGAGGAGACCCAGTACTTC. Translated, it gives CASSPRTGEETQYF.

This chain links TRBV5-1 with TRBJ2-6, with D uncertain. This CDR3 comprises 15 residues. The V gene lost 1 base and the J gene lost 1 base, with 6 bases spanning the gap. The germline CDR1 and CDR2 sequences are SGHRS and YFSETQ. CDR3 sequence (DNA): TGCGCCAGCAGCTTGCCGGGTTCTGGGGCCAACGTCCTGACTTTC. Amino acid sequence: CASSLPGSGANVLTF.

The CDR3, as DNA: TGTGCCAGCAGCTTAGTGGCGGGAGGAGCGAACACCGGGGAGCTGTTTTTT. It specifies CASSLVAGGANTGELFF. The rearrangement uses TRBV7-3 and TRBJ2-2, with 8 nucleotides matching TRBD2. The CDR3 spans 17 residues. Germline values: CDR1 SGHTA, CDR2 FQGTGA. Trimming took 2 bases from V and 0 from J; bases not matched to a gene: 5.

V usage is TRBV13 and J usage is TRBJ2-3; D possibly corresponds to TRBD2 (5 bases). Germline CDR1 and CDR2: PRHDT and FYEKMQ (reference sequence). The CDR3 loop spans 17 amino acids. Trimming removed 3 bases at V and 2 bases at J, with 18 bases between. CDR3 in amino acids: CASSLRAGTRNTDTQYF. The CDR3, as DNA: TGTGCCAGCAGCTTGAGGGCCGGCACTAGGAACACAGATACGCAGTATTTT.

The J gene is TRBJ2-5, the V gene TRBV5-4; 8 bases fit TRBD2. The germline CDR1 and CDR2 sequences are SGHNT and YYREEE (reference sequence). Trimming took 4 bases from V and 4 from J; bases not matched to a gene: 15. The CDR3 sequence is 17 residues long. The CDR3 spells CASSGSQSSGWLETQYF. The DNA for the CDR3 is TGTGCCAGCAGCGGGAGTCAATCTAGCGGGTGGCTAGAGACCCAGTACTTC. The variable domain in full, with the rest retrieved from reference TRBV5-4 and TRBJ2-5, is ETGVTQSPTHLIKTRGQQVTLRCSSQSGHNTVSWYQQALGQGPQFIFQYYREEENGRGNFPPRFSGLQFPNYSSELNVNALELDDSALYLCASSGSQSSGWLETQYFGPGTRLLVL.

This rearrangement joins TRBV15 to TRBJ2-5; the D call may be TRBD1 or TRBD2 (7 bases each). The CDR3 is made up of 18 amino acids. The V end was cut by 0 bases, the J end by 4 bases, with 21 bases between. CDR1 and CDR2 (germline): LNHNV, YYDKDF (reference sequence). The DNA of the CDR3 is TGTGCCACCAGCAGAGATCCCAGTGTGACAGGGAGGGCAGAGACCCAGTACTTC. It encodes CATSRDPSVTGRAETQYF.

The CDR3 DNA follows: TGTGCCAGCTCAGGGTGGACTGGTCGGGATACGCAGTATTTT. Translated, it gives CASSGWTGRDTQYF. V and J are TRBV18 and TRBJ2-3, with D possibly TRBD2 on 5 matching bases. Trimming took 5 bases from V and 6 from J, leaving 15 bases between them. Germline assignment: CDR1 KGHSH and CDR2 LQKENI. The CDR3 is 14 residues long. Filled out from reference TRBV18 and TRBJ2-3, the complete variable domain reads NAGVMQNPRHLVRRRGQEARLRCSPMKGHSHVYWYRQLPEEGLKFMVYLQKENIIDESGMPKERFSAEFPKEGPSILRIQQVVRGDSAAYFCASSGWTGRDTQYFGPGTRLTVL.

The rearrangement uses TRBV28 and TRBJ2-7, with unresolved D. CDR1 and CDR2 from the germline V gene are MDHEN and SYDVKM. Deletions cut 5 bases from V and 2 bases from J, with 13 bases between. This CDR3 region has 14 residues. The CDR3 bases are TGTGCCAGCAGTCCAGGACCGGCGACCTACGAGCAGTACTTC. Translating gives CASSPGPATYEQYF.

The chain couples TRBV11-2 to TRBJ1-1; no firm D call. The length of the CDR3 is 14 residues. With 5 bases removed from V and 7 bases from J, the gap between germline ends came to 17 bases. Looked up from germline, CDR1 is SGHAT and CDR2 is FQNNGV. The CDR3 loop reads CASSPSPGNNEAFF. CDR3 nucleotides: TGTGCCAGCAGCCCCTCCCCGGGAAATAATGAAGCTTTCTTT.

The chain couples TRBV2 to TRBJ2-3, with D perhaps being TRBD1 or TRBD2 (5 bases each). This CDR3 spans 15 amino acids. The V gene lost 6 bases and the J gene lost 4 bases, with 17 bases spanning the gap. Germline CDR1 is SNHLY and CDR2 is FYNNEI. Here the CDR3 DNA reads TGTGCCAGCAGCCAAGGGGCTAGCTCGGCAGATACGCAGTATTTT. It specifies CASSQGASSADTQYF.

The genes are TRBV5-6 and TRBJ2-3; the D gene is possibly TRBD2 (5 bases). Trimming took off 6 bases at V and 0 bases at J, with 17 bases between the two ends. Germline-derived CDR1 and CDR2 are SGHDT and YYEEEE. CDR3 length equals 16 residues. CDR3 DNA: TGTGCCAGCAATATCGGAGGAACCTCTAGCACAGATACGCAGTATTTT. Its translation: CASNIGGTSSTDTQYF.

The chain couples TRBV2 to TRBJ2-1, with 16 bases fitting TRBD2. Germline assignment: CDR1 SNHLY and CDR2 FYNNEI. The CDR3 runs to 15 residues. J was trimmed by 7 bases and V by 7 bases; bases with no gene match: 4. The CDR3 DNA follows: TGTGCCAGCACCGAGGGACTAGCGGGAGGGAATGAGCAGTTCTTC. Its protein product is CASTEGLAGGNEQFF.

This chain joins TRBV11-2 and TRBJ2-5, with TRBD2 as a possible D gene (6 bases). V was cut by 5 bases and J by 7 bases, with 14 bases left in between. This CDR3 is 13 amino acids long. CDR1 is SGHAT, CDR2 FQNNGV, per germline. The CDR3, as DNA: TGTGCCAGCAGCACCGGGCCAGCGGGGACCCAGTACTTC. Translation: CASSTGPAGTQYF. The variable domain in full, completed from reference TRBV11-2 and TRBJ2-5, reads EAGVAQSPRYKIIEKRQSVAFWCNPISGHATLYWYQQILGQGPKLLIQFQNNGVVDDSQLPKDRFSAERLKGVDSTLKIQPAKLEDSAVYLCASSTGPAGTQYFGPGTRLLVL.